This T cell receptor beta chain stems from a study of T-cell reconstitution after alpha-beta-depleted transplantation in children. General study results and limits: One year post-transplant, T-cell counts and diversity were largely derived from T cells produced anew. Surviving thymic progenitors and recipient T cells were the source of high TCRbeta diversity at day 60 in some patients. The origin of alpha-beta T cells about two months after transplant was reportedly several hundred expanded graft clones.

On this clonotype: As yet, its antigen is unknown.

Unique molecular identifiers featured in how the TCRbeta library was prepared. From the PCR reads, TCRdb called clonotypes with MiXCR, one entry per CDR3 protein. This sample has 530,000 or so distinct CDR3 sequences, with 25% to 30% found just once. Trimming removed 1 base at V and 8 bases at J, with 6 bases between. The CDR3 is 13 residues long. The germline V gene has CDR1 SGHTA and CDR2 FQGTGA. This TCR was recovered from a boy under two years old with Wiskott-Aldrich syndrome, due to receive a stem cell transplant. Sample: PBMCs, taken before TCRalphabeta/CD19-depleted stem cell transplant. V gene TRBV7-3 combines with J gene TRBJ1-6; no reliable D call. The CDR3 sequence is CASSLMTDSPLHF. CDR3 DNA sequence: TGTGCCAGCAGCTTAATGACGGATTCACCCCTCCACTTT.